A single sample is the source of the 28 T cell receptor beta chains below, sequenced in a study of T cells in Graves' hyperthyroidism and ophthalmopathy. RNA transcripts served as the template for amplifying TCR beta CDR3 regions. Using the HTBI primer set, a first-round RT-PCR was run on the TCR CDR3. In TCRdb, the multiplex PCR reads were re-called with MiXCR into one record per CDR3 protein. This sample yields 300,000 to 450,000 distinct CDR3 sequences, of which 15% to 20% are seen a single time; around 40% belongs to the top ten. Sequencing was done on a sample of blood. These receptors originate from a man younger than 35 with Graves' ophthalmopathy.

This clonotype was counted between two and nine times. The V gene is TRBV3-1, the J gene TRBJ2-3; D possibly corresponds to TRBD1 (6 bases). The CDR3 has 16 amino acids. Per the germline V gene, CDR1 is LGHDT and CDR2 is YNNKEL (reference sequence). The V and J ends lost 3 bases and 2 bases respectively, with 15 bases between them. CDR3 in DNA: TGTGCCAGCAGCCACCTTAGGACAGCCAACACAGATACGCAGTATTTT. This sequence encodes CASSHLRTANTDTQYF.

This clonotype was observed many times. The chain is built from TRBV2 and TRBJ2-3; D possibly corresponds to TRBD2 (6 bases). This CDR3 is built from 14 residues. The V gene's germline CDR1 is SNHLY and CDR2 FYNNEI. V lost 4 bases, J lost 1 base, and 9 bases lay in between. This chain's CDR3 is CASSVERGTDTQYF. Here the CDR3 DNA reads TGTGCCAGCAGTGTTGAGCGGGGCACAGATACGCAGTATTTT.

This clonotype was detected ten times or more. V gene TRBV7-2 combines with J gene TRBJ2-1; 8 bases are shared with TRBD2. J was trimmed by 9 bases and V by 5 bases; bases with no gene match: 6. Germline values: CDR1 SGHTA, CDR2 FQGNSA. The CDR3 runs 13 residues. The CDR3 loop reads CASSVSGAVEQFF. CDR3 DNA: TGTGCCAGCAGCGTTAGCGGGGCAGTTGAGCAGTTCTTC.

To note about this clonotype: This may come from a read error, since a much larger clone is one base off. A read error is likely, as this CDR3 ends without the conserved phenylalanine or tryptophan. The CDR3 region is CASSLTISAGTQYS. CDR3 bases: TGTGCCAGCAGTTTGACTATTTCTGCGGGGACCCAGTACTCC. V and J are TRBV6-1 and TRBJ2-5; TRBD2 might be the D (5 bases). The CDR3 has 14 residues. Germline V lookup: CDR1 MNHNS, CDR2 SASEGT. The V end was cut by 5 bases, the J end by 7 bases, with 17 bases between.

Points on this clonotype: The junction departs from germline at one end; a sequencing error may be responsible. This rearrangement joins TRBV6-1 to TRBJ1-1; 7 bases align to TRBD1. CDR1 and CDR2 from the germline V gene are MNHNS and SASEGT. This CDR3 comprises 15 residues. DNA for the CDR3: TGTGCCAGCAGTAAAGCTCAGGGGGTGAACACTGAAGCTTTCTTT. This translates into CASSKAQGVNTEAFF.

Worth noting for this clonotype: A junction boundary mismatches the germline segment, possibly from a read error. The V call is TRBV24-1, the J call TRBJ2-5; D gene ambiguous. The CDR3 is made up of 12 amino acids. The germline V gene encodes CDR1 KGHDR and CDR2 SFDVKD. The CDR3, as DNA: TGTGCCACCAGTGAAACCACAGAGGCCCAGTACTTC. Its translation is CATSETTEAQYF.

This clonotype has more than one count but fewer than ten. The CDR3 reads CAISDTGLNYGYTF. Here the CDR3 DNA reads TGTGCCATCAGTGACACAGGGCTTAACTATGGCTACACCTTC. The chain joins TRBV10-3 to TRBJ1-2; maybe TRBD1 (6 bases). The CDR3 is 14 residues long. The V gene's germline CDR1 is ENHRY and CDR2 SYGVKD. Deletions cut 3 bases from V and 1 base from J, with 9 bases between.

This clonotype has ten or more counts. The V call is TRBV12-3 or TRBV12-4, the J call TRBJ2-7; the D gene is possibly TRBD1 (6 bases). This CDR3 has 14 residues. Trimming took 5 bases from V and 4 from J, leaving 15 bases between them. In nucleotides, the CDR3 is TGTGCCAGCAGTGGGCGTGAAGGGGGATACGAGCAGTACTTC. Amino acids: CASSGREGGYEQYF.

This clonotype appeared many times. The chain combines TRBV27 with TRBJ1-5; D gene unclear. CDR1 and CDR2 from the germline V gene are MNHEY and SMNVEV (reference sequence). The CDR3 length is 15 residues. V was clipped by 1 base and J by 4 bases, with 11 bases between them. The CDR3 DNA reads TGTGCCAGCAGTTTATACCCGGTTGGGAATCAGCCCCAGCATTTT. Translation gives CASSLYPVGNQPQHF.

The CDR3 loop is CSASPVVMEQFF. In DNA form, the CDR3 reads TGCAGTGCCAGCCCGGTAGTAATGGAGCAGTTCTTC. V is TRBV20-1 and J is TRBJ2-1; no firm D call. In germline, CDR1 is DFQATT, CDR2 SNEGSKA (reference sequence). This CDR3 comprises 12 residues. Trimming removed 6 bases from V and 10 bases from J, with 16 bases in between.

This clonotype was counted many times. The J gene is TRBJ2-7, the V gene TRBV27; D possibly uses TRBD1 or TRBD2 (5 bases each). V was trimmed by 1 base and J by 8 bases, leaving 21 bases between them. Per germline, CDR1 MNHEY and CDR2 SMNVEV (reference sequence). The CDR3 has 16 residues. The chain's CDR3 is CASSLFPRGPESKQYF. DNA of the CDR3: TGTGCCAGCAGTTTATTTCCTCGGGGCCCGGAAAGCAAGCAGTACTTC.

The V call is TRBV12-3 or TRBV12-4, the J call TRBJ2-3; the D gene could be TRBD1 or TRBD2 (5 bases each). This CDR3 spans 14 amino acids. The germline V and J ends were trimmed by 5 bases and 5 bases, with 14 bases remaining between them. This CDR3 is CASSPGRAVDTQYF. As DNA, the CDR3 is TGTGCCAGCAGTCCGGGACGCGCGGTAGATACGCAGTATTTT.

This clonotype was observed a handful of times. The rearrangement joins TRBV12-3 or TRBV12-4 to TRBJ2-1; 9 nucleotides agree with TRBD2. The J segment lost 8 bases and the V segment lost 5 bases, leaving 1 base of the junction unmatched. The CDR3 spans 12 residues. CDR3 nucleotide sequence: TGTGCCAGCAGTCGCGGGGGGGATGAGCAGTTCTTC. This codes for CASSRGGDEQFF.

In this sample, this clonotype turned up many times. This chain links TRBV20-1 with TRBJ1-1; D possibly corresponds to TRBD1 (6 bases). V lost 5 bases, J lost 1 base, and 17 bases lay in between. This CDR3 is 15 amino acids long. The germline CDR1 and CDR2 sequences are DFQATT and SNEGSKA (reference sequence). The DNA for the CDR3 is TGCAGTGCTCAACAAAGGGACACCCCGAACACTGAAGCTTTCTTT. Its protein product is CSAQQRDTPNTEAFF.

The rearrangement links TRBV7-9 to TRBJ2-3; 7 bases agree with TRBD1. The CDR3 is made up of 15 amino acids. Losses at the gene ends were 4 bases for V and 4 bases for J; bases not matched to a gene: 8. CDR1 and CDR2 from the germline V gene are SEHNR and FQNEAQ (reference sequence). CDR3 nucleotides: TGTGCCAGCAGCTCACCGACAGGGAGCGCAGATACGCAGTATTTT. It encodes CASSSPTGSADTQYF.

The rearrangement uses TRBV5-1 and TRBJ2-1; TRBD1 aligns across 7 bases. The V gene end was trimmed by 1 base and the J gene end by 8 bases; junction bases not matched to a gene: 6. Germline loops: CDR1 SGHRS, CDR2 YFSETQ. The CDR3 runs to 14 residues. The CDR3 loop reads CASSLRPTGDEQFF. In nucleotides, the CDR3 is TGCGCCAGCAGCTTGAGGCCCACAGGGGATGAGCAGTTCTTC.

This clonotype was counted between two and nine times. V and J are TRBV7-2 and TRBJ1-2; D unclear. V was pared by 2 bases and J by 7 bases, with 14 bases between. The CDR3 loop spans 14 amino acids. Germline assignment: CDR1 SGHTA and CDR2 FQGNSA. CDR3 in amino acids: CASSLLEGLFGYTF. CDR3 bases: TGTGCCAGCAGCTTATTAGAAGGTTTGTTTGGCTACACCTTC.

This clonotype was counted at least ten times. The chain uses TRBV6-1 and TRBJ2-5, with no clear D. The CDR3 covers 12 residues. In germline, CDR1 is MNHNS, CDR2 SASEGT. The V end lost 6 bases, the J end lost 5 bases, and 10 bases lay between the germline ends. DNA for the CDR3: TGTGCCAGCAGCGCGAACCGGGAGACCCAGTACTTC. This encodes CASSANRETQYF.

Notes on this clonotype: This may be a read error: a much more frequent sequence differs by one nucleotide. The chain links TRBV5-6 to TRBJ1-1; D gene ambiguous. The CDR3 contains 16 residues. The germline V gene has CDR1 SGHDT and CDR2 YYEEEE. V was trimmed by 3 bases and J by 4 bases, leaving 19 bases between them. The CDR3 loop is CASSSAGRGAVTEAFF. The CDR3 coding sequence is TGTGCCAGCAGCTCCGCCGGTCGGGGAGCCGTCACTGAAGCTTTCTTT. The variable domain in full, completed from reference TRBV5-6 and TRBJ1-1, reads DAGVTQSPTHLIKTRGQQVTLRCSPKSGHDTVSWYQQALGQGPQFIFQYYEEEERQRGNFPDRFSGHQFPNYSSELNVNALLLGDSALYLCASSSAGRGAVTEAFFGQGTRLTVV.

This chain joins TRBV9 and TRBJ2-1; D unclear. The CDR3 covers 13 residues. The V end was cut by 1 base, the J end by 5 bases, with 7 bases between. Germline CDR1 reads SGDLS; CDR2 reads YYNGEE. The CDR3 DNA reads as TGTGCCAGCAGCGTAAGCTTGGACAATGAGCAGTTCTTC. Translation: CASSVSLDNEQFF.

This clonotype turned up a few times. The V and J genes are TRBV20-1 and TRBJ2-2; D remains ambiguous. V lost 4 bases, J lost 6 bases, and 9 bases lay in between. CDR1 DFQATT and CDR2 SNEGSKA come from the germline V gene (reference sequence). CDR3 size: 12 residues. The DNA of the CDR3 is TGCAGTGCTAAAGATCCTCCCGGGGAGCTGTTTTTT. Its protein is CSAKDPPGELFF.

Regarding this clonotype: A read error may explain this, as a much larger clone is one base away. The chain recombines TRBV3-1 with TRBJ2-1, with 8 positions matching TRBD2. Germline lookup yields CDR1 LGHDT and CDR2 YNNKEL (reference sequence). This CDR3 comprises 17 residues. CDR3 sequence: CASSQLRGGPGYNGQFF. CDR3 DNA: TGTGCCAGCAGCCAGCTGCGCGGGGGGCCCGGATACAATGGGCAGTTCTTC.

Only a few counts were recorded for this clonotype. This chain links TRBV6-1 with TRBJ2-3; TRBD2 matches 11 bases. Looked up from germline, CDR1 is MNHNS and CDR2 is SASEGT. After removal of 6 bases from V and 2 bases from J, the junction contained 7 bases not matched to a gene. The CDR3 has 16 residues. In DNA, the CDR3 is TGTGCCAGCAGAGCCGGGACTAGCGGACCCACAGATACGCAGTATTTT. This sequence encodes CASRAGTSGPTDTQYF.

In its sample, this clonotype was seen a few times. This rearrangement joins TRBV9 to TRBJ2-7; D is perhaps TRBD2 (7 bases). Trimming stripped 3 bases from V and 0 bases from J, with 13 bases between. Germline V gives CDR1 SGDLS, CDR2 YYNGEE. CDR3 length: 15 amino acids. In nucleotides, the CDR3 is TGTGCCAGCAGCGAGGGGGGGGGGGCCTCCTACGAGCAGTACTTC. This translates into CASSEGGGASYEQYF.

This clonotype came up a few times. The rearrangement uses TRBV19 and TRBJ1-5; perhaps TRBD1 as D (6 bases). The CDR3 sequence is 13 residues long. Trimming took off 10 bases at V and 8 bases at J, with 18 bases between the two ends. Per the germline V gene, CDR1 is LNHDA and CDR2 is SQIVND (reference sequence). The CDR3 is CATTGRREEPQHF. The DNA of the CDR3 is TGTGCCACCACAGGGAGGCGTGAGGAGCCCCAGCATTTT.

A single count supports this clonotype. The V call is TRBV15, the J call TRBJ2-1, with 11 bases aligning to TRBD2. Per the germline V gene, CDR1 is LNHNV and CDR2 is YYDKDF (reference sequence). The CDR3 is 16 amino acids. The junction had 5 bases not matched to a gene; V was cut back by 3 bases and J by 4 bases. CDR3 loop: CATSRIAGGRYNEQFF. DNA of the CDR3: TGTGCCACCAGCAGGATAGCGGGGGGGCGGTACAATGAGCAGTTCTTC.

This clonotype was seen more than once but under ten times. The V and J genes are TRBV20-1 and TRBJ1-3; 7 bases fit TRBD1. The J segment lost 5 bases and the V segment lost 5 bases, leaving 15 bases of the junction unmatched. The CDR3 loop spans 16 amino acids. Germline V CDR1 and CDR2: DFQATT, SNEGSKA (reference sequence). The CDR3 region is CSAAGQVPGIRNTIYF. In nucleotides, the CDR3 is TGCAGTGCTGCAGGACAGGTCCCGGGTATTAGAAACACCATATATTTT.

This clonotype was counted many times. This chain uses TRBV27 with TRBJ2-7; a possible D gene is TRBD1 (6 bases). Looked up from germline, CDR1 is MNHEY and CDR2 is SMNVEV (reference sequence). With 6 bases removed from V and 2 bases from J, the gap between germline ends came to 14 bases. The CDR3 consists of 14 residues. The CDR3 nucleotides read TGTGCCAGCAGACTTGGACAGATCCCCTACGAGCAGTACTTC. This translates into CASRLGQIPYEQYF.